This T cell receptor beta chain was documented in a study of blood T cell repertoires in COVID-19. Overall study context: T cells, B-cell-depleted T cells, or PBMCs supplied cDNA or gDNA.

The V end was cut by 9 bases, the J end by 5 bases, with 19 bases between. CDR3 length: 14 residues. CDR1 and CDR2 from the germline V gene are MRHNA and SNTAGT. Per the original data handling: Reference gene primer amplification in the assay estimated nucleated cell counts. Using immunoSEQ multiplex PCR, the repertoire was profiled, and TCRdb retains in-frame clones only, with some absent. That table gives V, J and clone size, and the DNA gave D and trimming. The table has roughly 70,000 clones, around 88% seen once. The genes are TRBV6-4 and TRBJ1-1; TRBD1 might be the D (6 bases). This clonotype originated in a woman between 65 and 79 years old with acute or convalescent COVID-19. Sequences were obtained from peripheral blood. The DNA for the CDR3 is TGTGCCAGTCGAAGATCAGGGGAGGGGACTGAAGCTTTCTTT. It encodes CASRRSGEGTEAFF.